These 32 T cell receptor beta chains originate from one sample sequenced in a study of blood T cell repertoires in COVID-19. Produced via immunoSEQ multiplex PCR; TCRdb's table is partial and in-frame only. The sample yields around 110,000 clones, around nine tenths seen once. Sequenced material: peripheral blood. These receptors all come from a man aged 35-49 years with acute or convalescent COVID-19.

This chain joins TRBV19 and TRBJ1-5; tentative D call: TRBD1 (6 bases). The germline CDR1 and CDR2 sequences are LNHDA and SQIVND (reference sequence). With 1 base removed from V and 1 base from J, the gap between germline ends came to 11 bases. The CDR3 extends over 16 amino acids. CDR3 nucleotide sequence: TGTGCCAGTAGTATAGGAGGGGGAGTGAGCAATCAGCCCCAGCATTTT. It codes for CASSIGGGVSNQPQHF.

This chain uses TRBV4-2 with TRBJ1-2; D gene ambiguous. Trimming removed 2 bases from V and 8 bases from J, with 9 bases in between. This CDR3 comprises 12 residues. Per germline, CDR1 LGHNA and CDR2 YNFKEQ. For the CDR3, the DNA is TGTGCCAGCAGCCAATCCTCCTCCGGCTACACCTTC. Translating it yields CASSQSSSGYTF.

The chain is built from TRBV6-5 and TRBJ1-3, with unresolved D. Per the germline V gene, CDR1 is MNHEY and CDR2 is SVGAGI. V gave up 11 bases and J gave up 5 bases, with 22 bases separating them. CDR3 size: 15 residues. The chain's CDR3 is CASRVPGERRNTIYF. In nucleotides, the CDR3 is TGTGCCTCAAGGGTTCCCGGGGAGAGGCGAAACACCATATATTTT.

The gene calls are TRBV7-9 and TRBJ1-2, with a possible D match to TRBD1 (5 bases). The CDR3 length is 14 residues. Germline V gene data show CDR1 as SEHNR and CDR2 as FQNEAQ (reference sequence). V lost 4 bases and J 8 bases, leaving 17 bases between the germline ends. The CDR3 sequence is CASSYDRPGGGYTF. The CDR3 DNA follows: TGTGCCAGCAGCTATGACAGACCGGGAGGCGGCTACACCTTC.

The DNA for the CDR3 is TGTGCCAGTCGACAGGGTGACTATGGCTACACCTTC. It specifies CASRQGDYGYTF. The chain joins TRBV2 to TRBJ1-2, with TRBD1 matching 7 bases. Unmatched junction bases numbered 4, after V lost 9 bases and J lost 3 bases. CDR1 is SNHLY and CDR2 is FYNNEI in the germline V gene. The CDR3 is 12 residues long.

The J gene is TRBJ1-2, the V gene TRBV19, with D hard to call. V was pared by 7 bases and J by 2 bases, with 14 bases between. The CDR3 has 14 amino acids. The germline CDR1 and CDR2 sequences are LNHDA and SQIVND (reference sequence). For the CDR3, the DNA is TGTGCCAGTACTTCCGTCGGGGAAAACTATGGCTACACCTTC. It is translated as CASTSVGENYGYTF.

In nucleotides, the CDR3 is TGTGCCAGCCCCAATCCCGGGTGGGAGGAGACCCAGTACTTC. Translated, it gives CASPNPGWEETQYF. The chain couples TRBV5-8 to TRBJ2-5; tentatively, D is TRBD2 (5 bases). The CDR3 spans 14 residues. Germline CDR1 is SGHTS and CDR2 is YDEGEE. Trimming shortened V by 7 bases and J by 5 bases, and 18 bases separated the two germline ends.

V is TRBV29-1 and J is TRBJ1-4; D may be TRBD1 (5 bases). V lost 6 bases and J lost 8, with 16 bases in between. The CDR3 runs to 13 residues. The germline CDR1 and CDR2 sequences are SQVTM and ANQGSEA. The CDR3 loop is CSVGDLGGEKLFF. CDR3 DNA sequence: TGCAGCGTGGGGGACCTTGGAGGGGAAAAACTGTTTTTT.

The rearrangement links TRBV13 to TRBJ1-1; possible D gene TRBD1, 6 bases. The CDR3 sequence is 15 residues long. CDR1 is PRHDT and CDR2 is FYEKMQ in the germline V gene (reference sequence). Trimming removed 1 base at V and 2 bases at J, with 11 bases between. CDR3 nucleotides: TGTGCCAGCAGCTTAGATGGGGGCCCTAACACTGAAGCTTTCTTT. It specifies CASSLDGGPNTEAFF.

V is TRBV19 and J is TRBJ1-5; 9 bases agree with TRBD1. CDR3 length: 15 amino acids. The trim removed 2 bases at V and 7 bases at J, leaving 6 bases unmatched. CDR1 LNHDA and CDR2 SQIVND come from the germline V gene (reference sequence). Here the CDR3 reads CASSIIGDRAQPQHF. Written as DNA, the CDR3 is TGTGCCAGTAGTATAATAGGGGACAGGGCCCAGCCCCAGCATTTT. The entire variable domain, with the rest obtained from reference TRBV19 and TRBJ1-5, is as follows: DGGITQSPKYLFRKEGQNVTLSCEQNLNHDAMYWYRQDPGQGLRLIYYSQIVNDFQKGDIAEGYSVSREKKESFPLTVTSAQKNPTAFYLCASSIIGDRAQPQHFGDGTRLSIL.

The chain links TRBV30 to TRBJ1-1; 10 bases map to TRBD1. Germline V gene data show CDR1 as GTSNPN and CDR2 as SVGIG (reference sequence). This CDR3 is built from 16 residues. With 1 base clipped from V and 7 bases from J, the junction kept 12 bases outside the gene matches. The CDR3 sequence: CAWSGRDRGNEVEAFF. In nucleotides, the CDR3 is TGTGCCTGGAGTGGCCGGGACAGGGGTAACGAGGTTGAAGCTTTCTTT.

The chain joins TRBV11-2 to TRBJ2-5, with 8 bases fitting TRBD1. With 1 base clipped from V and 4 bases from J, the junction kept 11 bases outside the gene matches. This CDR3 region has 17 residues. CDR1 SGHAT and CDR2 FQNNGV come from the germline V gene. The CDR3 region is CASSLGSDRGFAETQYF. The CDR3 DNA follows: TGTGCCAGCAGCTTAGGCTCCGACAGGGGATTTGCAGAGACCCAGTACTTC. The variable domain in full, with the rest retrieved from reference TRBV11-2 and TRBJ2-5, is EAGVAQSPRYKIIEKRQSVAFWCNPISGHATLYWYQQILGQGPKLLIQFQNNGVVDDSQLPKDRFSAERLKGVDSTLKIQPAKLEDSAVYLCASSLGSDRGFAETQYFGPGTRLLVL.

This chain joins TRBV4-3 and TRBJ1-4; tentative D call: TRBD1 (6 bases). V was pared by 2 bases and J by 8 bases, with 18 bases between. This CDR3 spans 16 amino acids. The V gene's germline CDR1 is LGHNA and CDR2 YSLEER. The CDR3 DNA reads as TGCGCCAGCAGCCAAACACGACAGGCGCGAGGAGAAAAACTGTTTTTT. Translated: CASSQTRQARGEKLFF.

The rearrangement uses TRBV4-3 and TRBJ2-3; possible D gene TRBD2, 7 bases. The V end lost 0 bases, the J end lost 3 bases, and 13 bases lay between the germline ends. The CDR3 length is 16 residues. From germline, CDR1 is LGHNA and CDR2 YSLEER. The CDR3 region is CASSQDLGGHTDTQYF. CDR3 DNA sequence: TGCGCCAGCAGCCAAGATCTCGGGGGGCATACAGATACGCAGTATTTT.

V and J are TRBV30 and TRBJ1-5; D is unresolved. V was cut by 1 base and J by 9 bases, with 10 bases left in between. The germline V gene encodes CDR1 GTSNPN and CDR2 SVGIG (reference sequence). The CDR3 has 12 amino acids. The CDR3 nucleotides are TGTGCCTGGAGTGGGGCAATACCGCCCCAGCATTTT. Protein sequence: CAWSGAIPPQHF.

CDR3 nucleotides: TGTGCCAGCAGCCCTCAGGGAGGGCAGCCCCAGCATTTT. It specifies CASSPQGGQPQHF. The chain joins TRBV6-6 to TRBJ1-5; possible D gene TRBD1, 5 bases. Trimming took 6 bases from V and 7 from J, leaving 13 bases between them. The CDR3 contains 13 residues. CDR1 and CDR2 (germline): MNHNY, SVGAGI (reference sequence).

The chain employs TRBV5-4 and TRBJ1-2; D may be TRBD1 (5 bases). CDR3 length equals 14 residues. Trimming shortened V by 0 bases and J by 7 bases, and 13 bases separated the two germline ends. The V gene's germline CDR1 is SGHNT and CDR2 YYREEE (reference sequence). The CDR3 is CASSLVEEQGGYTF. CDR3 nucleotide sequence: TGTGCCAGCAGCTTGGTCGAGGAGCAGGGTGGCTACACCTTC.

This sequence joins TRBV30 and TRBJ1-3, with D possibly TRBD1 on 5 matching bases. This CDR3 contains 15 residues. Germline values: CDR1 GTSNPN, CDR2 SVGIG (reference sequence). V gave up 2 bases and J gave up 0 bases, with 11 bases separating them. CDR3 protein: CAWSRGGPSGNTIYF. The CDR3 DNA follows: TGTGCCTGGAGTAGGGGAGGTCCCTCTGGAAACACCATATATTTT.

The chain uses TRBV6-5 and TRBJ2-1, with TRBD1 as a possible D gene (7 bases). The V end was cut by 5 bases, the J end by 9 bases, with 17 bases between. This CDR3 is 14 amino acids long. The germline gives CDR1 MNHEY, CDR2 SVGAGI. The DNA for the CDR3 is TGTGCCAGCAGTAAACTTTCCCAGGGGGGTGAGCAGTTCTTC. Protein product: CASSKLSQGGEQFF.

The CDR3 DNA reads TGTGCCAGCAGCCAAGAACCCGGGACTAGCGGGATTTACAATGAGCAGTTCTTC. Translated, it gives CASSQEPGTSGIYNEQFF. The V gene is TRBV4-2, the J gene TRBJ2-1, with 13 bases that match TRBD2. The V gene end was trimmed by 0 bases and the J gene end by 4 bases; junction bases not matched to a gene: 6. Germline CDR1 LGHNA, CDR2 YNFKEQ. This CDR3 contains 18 residues.

The chain couples TRBV7-2 to TRBJ2-7; 10 nucleotides line up with TRBD2. From germline, CDR1 is SGHTA and CDR2 FQGNSA. Trimming at V came to 2 bases and at J to 5 bases, leaving 6 bases not matched to a gene. The CDR3 is 15 amino acids. In DNA form, the CDR3 reads TGTGCCAGCAGCTTAAAACTAGCGGGGTCCCACGAGCAGTACTTC. This sequence encodes CASSLKLAGSHEQYF. Supplemented by reference TRBV7-2 and TRBJ2-7, the full variable domain reads GAGVSQSPSNKVTEKGKDVELRCDPISGHTALYWYRQSLGQGLEFLIYFQGNSAPDKSGLPSDRFSAERTGGSVSTLTIQRTQQEDSAVYLCASSLKLAGSHEQYFGPGTRLTVT.

CDR3 bases: TGCGCCAGCAGCCCGCCATCGGGAGACACCATATATTTT. It codes for CASSPPSGDTIYF. V gene TRBV5-1 combines with J gene TRBJ1-3; the D is unclear. V lost 4 bases and J lost 8, with 13 bases in between. The germline V gene has CDR1 SGHRS and CDR2 YFSETQ. The CDR3 has 13 residues.

V usage is TRBV30 and J usage is TRBJ1-5; D might be TRBD1 (6 bases). This CDR3 region has 15 residues. Germline lookup yields CDR1 GTSNPN and CDR2 SVGIG (reference sequence). The germline V and J ends were trimmed by 2 bases and 5 bases, with 16 bases remaining between them. The CDR3 reads CAWSMTAGADQPQHF. In DNA form, the CDR3 reads TGTGCCTGGAGTATGACGGCGGGGGCGGATCAGCCCCAGCATTTT. The whole variable domain, filled in from reference TRBV30 and TRBJ1-5, reads SQTIHQWPATLVQPVGSPLSLECTVEGTSNPNLYWYRQAAGRGLQLLFYSVGIGQISSEVPQNLSASRPQDRQFILSSKKLLLSDSGFYLCAWSMTAGADQPQHFGDGTRLSIL.

The rearrangement links TRBV7-2 to TRBJ1-5, with TRBD1 as a possible D gene (5 bases). Trimming left V 4 bases short and J 10 bases short, with 17 bases between. Germline assignment: CDR1 SGHTA and CDR2 FQGNSA. The CDR3 is 14 residues long. This CDR3 is CASSSGGREKPQHF. The CDR3 coding sequence is TGTGCCAGCAGCTCCGGCGGCAGGGAAAAACCCCAGCATTTT.

The rearrangement joins TRBV4-2 to TRBJ2-6, with TRBD1 matching 9 bases. This CDR3 contains 20 residues. Unmatched junction bases numbered 9, after V lost 0 bases and J lost 0 bases. Germline loops: CDR1 LGHNA, CDR2 YNFKEQ. CDR3 in amino acids: CASSQDILGQGNSGANVLTF. DNA of the CDR3: TGTGCCAGCAGCCAAGACATTTTGGGACAGGGCAACTCTGGGGCCAACGTCCTGACTTTC.

The chain links TRBV3-1 (or the pseudogene TRBV3-2) to TRBJ1-2; 8 nucleotides match TRBD1. The V segment lost 3 bases and the J segment 2 bases; nucleotides outside the gene matches: 2. The CDR3 loop spans 14 amino acids. In germline, CDR1 is LGHDT, CDR2 YNNKEL (reference sequence). This CDR3 is CASSQTGANYGYTF. The CDR3 DNA sequence: TGTGCCAGCAGCCAGACAGGGGCAAACTATGGCTACACCTTC.

V usage is TRBV12-3 or TRBV12-4 and J usage is TRBJ2-7; D is perhaps TRBD2 (5 bases). V was pared by 6 bases and J by 4 bases, with 13 bases between. CDR3 length equals 13 residues. CDR3 in amino acids: CASSQDSRYEQYF. CDR3 DNA: TGTGCCAGCAGCCAGGACTCGAGATACGAGCAGTACTTC.

In DNA form, the CDR3 reads TGTGCCAGTAGCTCGATAACAGGGGGGTATGGCTACACCTTC. Translation: CASSSITGGYGYTF. This rearrangement joins TRBV19 to TRBJ1-2, with 8 bases lining up with TRBD1. J lost 5 bases, V lost 6 bases, and 8 bases had no gene match. CDR1 LNHDA and CDR2 SQIVND come from the germline V gene (reference sequence). This CDR3 has 14 residues.

The V and J genes are TRBV5-8 and TRBJ2-2; TRBD2 matches 7 bases. The length of the CDR3 is 15 residues. The germline CDR1 and CDR2 sequences are SGHTS and YDEGEE. J gave up 8 bases and V 10 bases, and 17 bases lay outside the gene matches. Written as DNA, the CDR3 is TGTGCCGGCGGGCGTAGCGGGCTGCACCCGGGGGAGCTGTTTTTT. This translates into CAGGRSGLHPGELFF.

With regard to this clone: The identical CDR3 is also encoded by other nucleotide sequences in the sample. The chain combines TRBV19 with TRBJ1-1; the D gene is possibly TRBD1 (6 bases). V was clipped by 5 bases and J by 0 bases, with 10 bases between them. Germline V gene sequence: CDR1 LNHDA, CDR2 SQIVND (reference sequence). The CDR3 runs to 14 residues. The CDR3 loop reads CASSPQGLNTEAFF. For the CDR3, the DNA is TGTGCCAGTAGTCCACAGGGCCTGAACACTGAAGCTTTCTTT.

This clone was counted between two and nine times. J is TRBJ2-7 and V is TRBV13; D is perhaps TRBD1 (5 bases). In germline, CDR1 is PRHDT, CDR2 FYEKMQ (reference sequence). V was clipped by 3 bases and J by 4 bases, with 13 bases between them. The CDR3 is 14 amino acids. The CDR3 is CASSLQQARYEQYF. The CDR3 DNA is TGTGCCAGCAGCTTGCAACAGGCGCGATACGAGCAGTACTTC.

The V and J genes are TRBV6-5 and TRBJ2-3; TRBD1 might be the D (6 bases). The CDR3 spans 13 residues. CDR1 and CDR2 from the germline V gene are MNHEY and SVGAGI. The V and J ends lost 6 bases and 3 bases respectively, with 10 bases between them. The CDR3 DNA reads as TGTGCCAGCAGCAGGACAGTGACAGATACGCAGTATTTT. As protein: CASSRTVTDTQYF.